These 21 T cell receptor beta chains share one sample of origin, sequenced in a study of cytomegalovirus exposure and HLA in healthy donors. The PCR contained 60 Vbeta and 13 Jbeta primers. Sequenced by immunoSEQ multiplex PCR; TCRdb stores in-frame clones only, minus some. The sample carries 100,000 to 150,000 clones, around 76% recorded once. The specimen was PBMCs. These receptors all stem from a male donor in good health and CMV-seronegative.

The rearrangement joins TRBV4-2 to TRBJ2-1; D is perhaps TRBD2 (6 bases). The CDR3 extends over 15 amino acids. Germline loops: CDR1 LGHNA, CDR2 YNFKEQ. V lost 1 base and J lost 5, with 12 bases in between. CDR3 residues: CASSQVNGGNNEQFF. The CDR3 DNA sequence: TGTGCCAGCAGCCAAGTAAATGGAGGGAACAATGAGCAGTTCTTC.

The CDR3: CASSERHGGSEAFF. The CDR3 bases are TGCGCCAGCAGTGAGAGACACGGCGGGTCTGAAGCTTTCTTT. V and J are TRBV10-1 and TRBJ1-1, with D unclear. Germline assignment: CDR1 WNHNN and CDR2 SYGVQD (reference sequence). V shed 2 bases and J shed 6 bases, with 13 bases lying between them. The CDR3 totals 14 residues.

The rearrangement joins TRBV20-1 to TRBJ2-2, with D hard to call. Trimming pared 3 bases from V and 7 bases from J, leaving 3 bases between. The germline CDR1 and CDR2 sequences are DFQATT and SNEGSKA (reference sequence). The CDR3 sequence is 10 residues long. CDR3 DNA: TGCAGTGCTAGCGGCGGGGAGCTGTTTTTT. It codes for CSASGGELFF.

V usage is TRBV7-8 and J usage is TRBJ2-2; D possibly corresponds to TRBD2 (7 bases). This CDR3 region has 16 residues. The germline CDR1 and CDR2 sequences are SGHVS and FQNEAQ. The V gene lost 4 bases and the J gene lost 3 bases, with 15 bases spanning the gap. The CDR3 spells CASSSLGGLDTGELFF. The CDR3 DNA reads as TGTGCCAGCAGCTCACTGGGGGGGCTGGACACCGGGGAGCTGTTTTTT.

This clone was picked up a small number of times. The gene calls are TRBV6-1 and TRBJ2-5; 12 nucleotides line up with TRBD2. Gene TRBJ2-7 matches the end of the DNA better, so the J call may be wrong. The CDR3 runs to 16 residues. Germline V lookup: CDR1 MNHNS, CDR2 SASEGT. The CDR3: CASSAPTSGSRHEQYF. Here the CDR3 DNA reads TGTGCCAGCAGTGCCCCGACTAGCGGGAGTCGGCACGAGCAGTACTTC.

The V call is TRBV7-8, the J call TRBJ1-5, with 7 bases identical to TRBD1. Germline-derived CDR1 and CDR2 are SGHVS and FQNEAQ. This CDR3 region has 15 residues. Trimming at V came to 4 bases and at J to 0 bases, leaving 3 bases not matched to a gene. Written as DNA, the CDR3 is TGTGCCAGCAGCTCGGACAGGACTAGCAATCAGCCCCAGCATTTT. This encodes CASSSDRTSNQPQHF.

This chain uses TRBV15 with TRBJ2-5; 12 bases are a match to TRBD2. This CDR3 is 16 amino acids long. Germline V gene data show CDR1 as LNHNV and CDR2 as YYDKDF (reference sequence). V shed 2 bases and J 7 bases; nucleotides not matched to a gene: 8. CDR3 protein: CATSRPGLAGPGTQYF. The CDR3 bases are TGTGCCACCAGCAGACCGGGACTAGCGGGCCCTGGGACCCAGTACTTC.

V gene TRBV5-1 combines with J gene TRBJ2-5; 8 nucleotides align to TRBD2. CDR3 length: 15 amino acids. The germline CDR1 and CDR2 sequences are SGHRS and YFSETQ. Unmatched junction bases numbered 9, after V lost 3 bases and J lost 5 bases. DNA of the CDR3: TGCGCCAGCAGCTACGATGGGACGGGGGGGGAGACCCAGTACTTC. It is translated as CASSYDGTGGETQYF.

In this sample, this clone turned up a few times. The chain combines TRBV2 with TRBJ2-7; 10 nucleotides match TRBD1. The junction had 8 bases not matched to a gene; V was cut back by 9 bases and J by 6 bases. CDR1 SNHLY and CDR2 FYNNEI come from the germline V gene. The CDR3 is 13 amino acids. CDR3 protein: CASRGDRGSEQYF. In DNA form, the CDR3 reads TGTGCCAGTAGGGGGGACAGGGGTTCCGAGCAGTACTTC.

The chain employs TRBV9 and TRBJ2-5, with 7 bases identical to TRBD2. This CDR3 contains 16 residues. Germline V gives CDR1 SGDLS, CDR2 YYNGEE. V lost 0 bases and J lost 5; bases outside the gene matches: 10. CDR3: CASSVAGGSTQETQYF. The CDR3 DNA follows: TGTGCCAGCAGCGTAGCTGGCGGGAGTACGCAGGAGACCCAGTACTTC.

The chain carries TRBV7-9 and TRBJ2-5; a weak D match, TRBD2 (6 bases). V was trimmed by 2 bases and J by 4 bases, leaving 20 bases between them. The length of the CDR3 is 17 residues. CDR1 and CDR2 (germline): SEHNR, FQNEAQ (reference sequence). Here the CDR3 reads CASSLWVGGTPLETQYF. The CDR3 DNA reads TGTGCCAGCAGCTTATGGGTCGGCGGGACCCCATTAGAGACCCAGTACTTC. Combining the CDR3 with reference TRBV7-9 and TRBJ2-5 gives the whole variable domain DTGVSQNPRHKITKRGQNVTFRCDPISEHNRLYWYRQTLGQGPEFLTYFQNEAQLEKSRLLSDRFSAERPKGSFSTLEIQRTEQGDSAMYLCASSLWVGGTPLETQYFGPGTRLLVL.

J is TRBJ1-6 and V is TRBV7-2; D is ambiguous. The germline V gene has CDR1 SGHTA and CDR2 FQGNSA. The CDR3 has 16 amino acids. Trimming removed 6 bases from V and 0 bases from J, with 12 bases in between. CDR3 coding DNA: TGTGCCAGCAGGAAACTAAGAAGCTCCTATAATTCACCCCTCCACTTT. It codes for CASRKLRSSYNSPLHF. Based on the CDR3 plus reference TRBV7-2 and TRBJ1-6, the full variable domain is GAGVSQSPSNKVTEKGKDVELRCDPISGHTALYWYRQSLGQGLEFLIYFQGNSAPDKSGLPSDRFSAERTGGSVSTLTIQRTQQEDSAVYLCASRKLRSSYNSPLHFGNGTRLTVT.

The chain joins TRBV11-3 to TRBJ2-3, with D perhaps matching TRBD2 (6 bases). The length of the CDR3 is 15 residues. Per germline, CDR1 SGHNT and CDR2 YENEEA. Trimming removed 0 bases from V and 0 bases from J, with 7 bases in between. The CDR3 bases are TGTGCCAGCAGCTTAGACGGGGGAAGCACAGATACGCAGTATTTT. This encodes CASSLDGGSTDTQYF. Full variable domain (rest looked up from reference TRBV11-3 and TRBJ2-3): EAGVVQSPRYKIIEKKQPVAFWCNPISGHNTLYWYLQNLGQGPELLIRYENEEAVDDSQLPKDRFSAERLKGVDSTLKIQPAELGDSAVYLCASSLDGGSTDTQYFGPGTRLTVL.

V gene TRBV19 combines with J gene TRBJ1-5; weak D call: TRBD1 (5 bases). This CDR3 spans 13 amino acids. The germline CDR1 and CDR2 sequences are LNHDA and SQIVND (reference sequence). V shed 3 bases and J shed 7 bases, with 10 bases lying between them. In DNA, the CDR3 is TGTGCCAGTAGTATGCGGGGGGAACAGCCCCAGCATTTT. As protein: CASSMRGEQPQHF.

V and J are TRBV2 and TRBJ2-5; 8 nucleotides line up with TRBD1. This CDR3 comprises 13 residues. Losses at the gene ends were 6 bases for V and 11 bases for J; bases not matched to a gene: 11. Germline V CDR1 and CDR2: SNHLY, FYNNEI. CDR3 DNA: TGTGCCAGCAGCTTGACAGGGGTTCGGGAGCAGTACTTC. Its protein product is CASSLTGVREQYF. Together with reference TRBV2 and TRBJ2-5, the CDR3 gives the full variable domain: EPEVTQTPSHQVTQMGQEVILRCVPISNHLYFYWYRQILGQKVEFLVSFYNNEISEKSEIFDDQFSVERPDGSNFTLKIRSTKLEDSAMYFCASSLTGVREQYFGPGTRLLVL.

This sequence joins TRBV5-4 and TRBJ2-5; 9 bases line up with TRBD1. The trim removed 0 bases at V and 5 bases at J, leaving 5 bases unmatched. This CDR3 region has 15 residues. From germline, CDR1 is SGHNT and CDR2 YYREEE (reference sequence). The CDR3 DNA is TGTGCCAGCAGCTTGGGGGGACAGGGCGGGGAGACCCAGTACTTC. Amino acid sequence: CASSLGGQGGETQYF.

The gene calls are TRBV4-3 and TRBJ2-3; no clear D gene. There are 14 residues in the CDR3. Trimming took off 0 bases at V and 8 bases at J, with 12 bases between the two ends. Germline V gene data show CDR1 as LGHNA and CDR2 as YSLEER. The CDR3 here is CASSQEVATGTQYF. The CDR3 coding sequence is TGCGCCAGCAGCCAAGAAGTGGCGACGGGTACGCAGTATTTT.

CDR3 sequence (DNA): TGTGCCATCAGTGAGTCAACAGGGCTGAACGAGCAGTACTTC. Translation gives CAISESTGLNEQYF. The rearrangement links TRBV10-3 to TRBJ2-7, with D perhaps matching TRBD1 (6 bases). Trimming removed 0 bases at V and 5 bases at J, with 11 bases between. CDR3 length equals 14 residues. CDR1 and CDR2 from the germline V gene are ENHRY and SYGVKD.

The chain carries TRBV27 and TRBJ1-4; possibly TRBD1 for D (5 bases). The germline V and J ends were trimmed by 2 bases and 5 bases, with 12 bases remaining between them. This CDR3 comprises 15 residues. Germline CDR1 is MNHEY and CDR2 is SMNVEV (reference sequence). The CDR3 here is CASSLIGRENEKLFF. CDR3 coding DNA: TGTGCCAGCAGTTTAATCGGCAGGGAAAATGAAAAACTGTTTTTT.

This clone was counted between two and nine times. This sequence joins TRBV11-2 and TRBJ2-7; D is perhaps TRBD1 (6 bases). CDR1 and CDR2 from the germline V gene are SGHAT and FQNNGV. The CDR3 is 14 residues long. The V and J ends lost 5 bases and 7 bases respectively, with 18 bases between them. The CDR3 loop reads CASSQTGPRLEQYF. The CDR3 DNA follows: TGTGCCAGCAGCCAGACAGGCCCCCGGTTGGAGCAGTACTTC. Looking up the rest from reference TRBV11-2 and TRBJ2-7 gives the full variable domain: EAGVAQSPRYKIIEKRQSVAFWCNPISGHATLYWYQQILGQGPKLLIQFQNNGVVDDSQLPKDRFSAERLKGVDSTLKIQPAKLEDSAVYLCASSQTGPRLEQYFGPGTRLTVT.

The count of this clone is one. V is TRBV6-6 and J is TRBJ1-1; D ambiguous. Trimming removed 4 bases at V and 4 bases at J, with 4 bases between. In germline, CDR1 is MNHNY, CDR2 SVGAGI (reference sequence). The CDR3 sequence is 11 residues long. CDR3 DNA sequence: TGTGCCAGCAGTTTCGTCACTGAAGCTTTCTTT. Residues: CASSFVTEAFF.